This entry is about one TCR beta chain. There is no known antigen for this receptor. No per-base quality is available; no much larger clone lies one base away. The source of the sample is a study of blood T cells in healthy people across ages (dated by TCRdb to 2013 to 2016). Looking at the study overall: In model experiments, roughly one uniquely barcoded TCR beta cDNA molecule per two T cells was captured by template switching. Using deep sequencing normalized with unique cDNA molecular identifiers, the study measured how TCR beta repertoire diversity changes with age. Four age groups were formed from the donors: young (average about 17 years), middle-aged (around 41), aged (roughly 58) and long-lived (less than 85). Donors of different ages were randomly distributed across sequencing lanes to avoid experimental bias. The study analyzed two additional independent replicas of 1 million unique cDNA reads from the same blood draw for two donors, one aged 18 to 30 and one aged 80 or older. On the study overall, not on this receptor specifically: A strong correlation was found between observed TCR beta diversity and the percentage of naive T cells measured by flow cytometry. Estimates of total diversity from one million sequenced T cells were regarded as lower bounds and underestimates. Observed TCR beta diversity per million T cells fell roughly linearly with age, and a significant reduction was already apparent by age around 44. Because donor CMV infection status was unknown, age-related changes in expanded clonotypes were potentially confounded. Conclusive comparison of naive and antigen-experienced compartments was prevented by the profiling of bulk unsorted PBMCs. Compared with the aged group, more naive CD4+ T cells, fewer expanded clones and increased TCR diversity were shown by the long-lived group, suggesting age selection.

The library relied on 5' RACE. TCRdb shows the sequencer as Illumina HiSeq 2500. A second about 7 to 11 cycle PCR used a sample-barcoded 5' primer and a J-beta primer mix. A unique molecular identifier was introduced onto each TCR beta cDNA molecule by a template-switch 5' adaptor carrying 12 random nucleotides. Each sample yielded at least 3 million CDR3-containing paired-end reads. The Mint cDNA synthesis kit, primed by a TRBC-specific oligonucleotide, was used to synthesize first-strand cDNA from all RNA. After uracil-DNA glycosylase treatment, a first 18-cycle PCR used universal primers M1SS and BC2_uni_R on all cDNA. Under the source paper's analysis protocol: For normalization, 1 million high-quality reads, each with a distinct molecular identifier, were randomly selected from each sample. Reads with shared molecular identifiers were discarded instead of being binned into consensus sequences. MiTCR, run with a Q25 quality threshold and the strictest error-elimination algorithm, handled CDR3 identification, clonotype clustering and error correction. A nonparametric unseen species model with Euler transformation was used to estimate lower-bound total TCR beta diversity. Using fastp trimming at Q25 and MiXCR clonotype assembly, TCRdb reanalyzed the public sequencing data and kept in-frame beta chains. Rows matching on CDR3 protein sequence are summarized as one entry with the most common DNA and genes. V and J calls and clone size were set by TCRdb, not the authors. This sample holds a few hundred thousand distinct CDR3 sequences; approximately 52% were observed only once. 51% of the sample is held by the ten biggest clonotypes.

The germline V gene encodes CDR1 SGHKS and CDR2 YYEKEE (reference sequence). Trimming takes 0 bases from V and 0 bases from J, and the germline ends sit 7 bases apart. The CDR3, cysteine through phenylalanine, is 16 amino acids long. Only CDR3 DNA remains: 48 bases, in frame from the first base. Donors were around 37 systemically healthy Caucasian individuals from Russia aged about 6 to 100 years. Around 10 milliliters of peripheral blood were collected from each donor into EDTA-treated Vacutainer tubes. Ficoll-Paque density-gradient centrifugation was used to isolate PBMCs, with at least 7 million per sample. Trizol reagent was used to extract total RNA from PBMCs, with at least 6 micrograms per sample. For every donor, flow cytometry on a PBMC aliquot measured the percentage of naive CD45RAhigh/CD27high T cells.

The sequence came from a man in his 60s in good health. Sequenced: blood. The chain joins TRBV5-5 to TRBJ2-6; a tentative D match to TRBD1 spans 5 bases. The nucleotide sequence is TGTGCCAGCAGCTTGGAGGGGTTCTCTGGGGCCAACGTCCTGACTTTC. Translated, this is CASSLEGFSGANVLTF.